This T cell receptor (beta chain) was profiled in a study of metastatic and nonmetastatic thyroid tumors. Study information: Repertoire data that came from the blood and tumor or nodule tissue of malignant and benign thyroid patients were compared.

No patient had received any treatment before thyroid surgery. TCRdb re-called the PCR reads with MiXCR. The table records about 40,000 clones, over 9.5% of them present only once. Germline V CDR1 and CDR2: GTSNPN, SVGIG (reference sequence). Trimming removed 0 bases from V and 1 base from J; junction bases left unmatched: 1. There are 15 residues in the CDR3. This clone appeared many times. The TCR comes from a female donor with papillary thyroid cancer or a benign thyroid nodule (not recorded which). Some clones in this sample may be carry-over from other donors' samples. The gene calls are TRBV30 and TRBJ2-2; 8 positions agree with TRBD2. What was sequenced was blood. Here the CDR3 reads CAWSVLAGNTGELFF. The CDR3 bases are TGTGCCTGGAGTGTTCTAGCGGGGAACACCGGGGAGCTGTTTTTT. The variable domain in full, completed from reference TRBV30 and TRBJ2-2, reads SQTIHQWPATLVQPVGSPLSLECTVEGTSNPNLYWYRQAAGRGLQLLFYSVGIGQISSEVPQNLSASRPQDRQFILSSKKLLLSDSGFYLCAWSVLAGNTGELFFGEGSRLTVL.